Listed below are T cell receptor beta chains from one sample, sequenced in a study of OX40 agonist ivuxolimab in advanced cancers. This table comes from immunoSEQ multiplex PCR, and its TCRdb copy is limited to in-frame clones, with some not included. The table records about 61,000 clones, about 90% of them present only once. This specimen consisted of CD4+ or CD8+ T cells sorted from blood, obtained in a trial of the OX40 agonist ivuxolimab. The source of these receptors is an adult with an advanced solid tumor such as melanoma, head and neck, liver or kidney cancer. The CDR3 runs from the conserved cysteine through the conserved F or W. D genes are given only for firm matches. Rows give clone size only sometimes, using once, few, many, or a class for an expanded clone.

NA	NA	TRBJ2-7	TRBV7-7	CASSLADGPYEQYF	TGTGCTAGCAGCTTAGCCGACGGTCCCTACGAGCAGTACTTC
once	TRBD1	TRBJ1-5	TRBV7-3	CASSLGQGVNQPQHF	TGTGCCAGCAGCTTAGGACAGGGGGTCAATCAGCCCCAGCATTTT
NA	NA	TRBJ1-3	TRBV6-6	CASSYGPRVPGNTIYF	TGTGCCAGCAGTTACGGGCCCAGGGTACCCGGAAACACCATATATTTT
NA	NA	TRBJ1-2	TRBV10-2	CASSRGGSDYGYTF	TGCGCCAGCAGCCGAGGTGGGTCGGACTATGGCTACACCTTC
NA	NA	TRBJ2-5	TRBV28	CASTPQGETQYF	TGTGCCAGCACCCCTCAAGGGGAGACCCAGTACTTC
NA	TRBD2	TRBJ2-3	TRBV6-1	CASSELAGGFHSTDTQYF	TGTGCCAGCAGCGAACTAGCGGGGGGGTTTCACAGCACAGATACGCAGTATTTT
NA	NA	TRBJ1-5	TRBV19	CASSPETGYLNQPQHF	TGTGCCAGTAGTCCGGAGACAGGATACCTCAATCAGCCCCAGCATTTT
NA	NA	TRBJ1-5	TRBV2	CASSENRLENQPQHF	TGTGCCAGCAGTGAAAATCGACTGGAGAATCAGCCCCAGCATTTT
NA	NA	TRBJ2-2	TRBV6-6	CASSYLSGELFF	TGTGCCAGCAGTTACCTTAGCGGGGAGCTGTTTTTT
NA	NA	TRBJ2-5	TRBV30	CAWSVGEETQYF	TGTGCCTGGAGTGTTGGGGAGGAGACCCAGTACTTC
few	TRBD2	TRBJ2-1	TRBV11-2	CASSLTAGGGNEQFF	TGTGCCAGCAGCTTGACAGCGGGAGGTGGCAATGAGCAGTTCTTC
NA	NA	TRBJ2-1	TRBV5-4	CASSLGLFNEQFF	TGTGCCAGCAGCCTAGGCCTTTTCAATGAGCAGTTCTTC
NA	NA	TRBJ2-1	TRBV4-3	CASSPRTVDEQFF	TGCGCCAGCAGCCCCCGGACCGTCGATGAGCAGTTCTTC
NA	TRBD1	TRBJ2-5	TRBV28	CASSSDREGEETQYF	TGTGCCAGCAGCTCTGACAGGGAAGGGGAAGAGACCCAGTACTTC
NA	NA	TRBJ1-2	TRBV4-2	CASSQESGEQGNYGYTF	TGTGCCAGCAGCCAAGAATCGGGCGAGCAGGGGAACTATGGCTACACCTTC
NA	TRBD2	TRBJ2-3	TRBV10-2	CASSQREFPDTQYF	TGCGCCAGCTCCCAGCGGGAGTTCCCAGATACGCAGTATTTT
once	NA	TRBJ2-1	TRBV11-1	CASSLHGGTPDEQFF	TGTGCCAGCAGCTTGCACGGGGGAACCCCGGATGAGCAGTTCTTC
NA	TRBD2	TRBJ2-1	TRBV9	CASSVEGLAVVYNEQFF	TGTGCCAGCAGCGTAGAGGGACTAGCGGTAGTGTACAATGAGCAGTTCTTC
few	TRBD2	TRBJ2-5	TRBV4-2	CASSQERGGQETQYF	TGTGCCAGCAGCCAAGAGCGGGGGGGCCAAGAGACCCAGTACTTC
NA	NA	TRBJ1-4	TRBV28	CASSYRLGEPLLKLFF	TGTGCCAGCAGTTATCGCCTGGGGGAACCGCTGTTAAAACTGTTTTTT